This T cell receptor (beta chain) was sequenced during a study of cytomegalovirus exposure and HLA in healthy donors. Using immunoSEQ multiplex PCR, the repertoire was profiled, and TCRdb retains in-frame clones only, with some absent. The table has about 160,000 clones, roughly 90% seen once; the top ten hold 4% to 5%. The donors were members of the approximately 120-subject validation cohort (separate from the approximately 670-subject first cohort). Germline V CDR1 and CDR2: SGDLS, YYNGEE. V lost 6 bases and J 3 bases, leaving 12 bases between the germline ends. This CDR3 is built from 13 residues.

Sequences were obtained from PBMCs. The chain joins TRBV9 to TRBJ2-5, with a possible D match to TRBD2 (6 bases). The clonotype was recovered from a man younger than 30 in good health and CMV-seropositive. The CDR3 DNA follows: TGTGCCAGCATCGGGGGAGACAAAGAGACCCAGTACTTC. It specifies CASIGGDKETQYF.